These T cell receptor beta chains were read from a single sample in a study of shared clonotypes between healthy human individuals. Only in-frame clones appear in the TCRdb table, and some are missing; sequencing was by immunoSEQ multiplex PCR. This sample has around 350,000 clones, with around 67% found just once. What was sequenced was memory CD4+ T cells sorted from blood. The source is a man aged 25-45 years in good health. CDR3s include the opening cysteine and the closing phenylalanine or tryptophan. The order of the fields is CDR3 length, V gene, J gene, clone size, D gene, CDR3 protein, CDR3 DNA. The D gene is left open where the match is weak. Expanded clones get a size class; other rows say once, few or many, or leave the size out.

16	TRBV28	TRBJ2-4	NA	NA	CASSFPGRLAKNIQYF	TGTGCCAGCAGTTTCCCTGGACGGCTAGCCAAAAACATTCAGTACTTC
14	TRBV2	TRBJ2-7	NA	NA	CASRNRVSSYEQYF	TGTGCCAGCAGGAACAGGGTAAGCTCCTACGAGCAGTACTTC
14	TRBV28	TRBJ1-2	NA	NA	CASSRGGSNYGYTF	TGTGCCAGCAGCCGGGGAGGGAGTAACTATGGCTACACCTTC
13	TRBV19	TRBJ1-1	NA	TRBD1	CASSIFQGAEAFF	TGTGCCAGTAGTATATTTCAGGGGGCTGAAGCTTTCTTT
15	TRBV11-1	TRBJ2-7	NA	TRBD1	CASSLGPAGGYEQYF	TGTGCCAGCAGCTTAGGTCCCGCAGGGGGCTACGAGCAGTACTTC
12	TRBV18	TRBJ1-1	NA	NA	CASSRTDTEAFF	TGTGCCAGCTCACGGACAGACACTGAAGCTTTCTTT
12	TRBV7-9	TRBJ2-1	NA	NA	CASSLGRNEQFF	TGTGCCAGCAGCTTAGGGAGGAATGAGCAGTTCTTC
11	TRBV29-1	TRBJ1-1	NA	NA	CSVESVPEAFF	TGCAGCGTTGAGTCAGTCCCTGAAGCTTTCTTT
12	TRBV5-4	TRBJ2-3	NA	NA	CASSSGGASHYF	TGTGCCAGCAGCTCCGGGGGAGCTAGCCATTATTTT
15	TRBV15	TRBJ2-5	NA	TRBD2	CATSRERTSEKTQYF	TGTGCCACCAGCAGAGAGAGGACTAGCGAAAAGACCCAGTACTTC
16	TRBV7-9	TRBJ2-7	NA	TRBD1	CASSFPTGTGNYEQYF	TGTGCCAGCAGCTTTCCAACCGGGACAGGGAACTACGAGCAGTACTTC
15	TRBV6-5	TRBJ2-4	NA	TRBD1	CASSSRTGGADIQYF	TGTGCCAGCAGTTCCCGGACAGGTGGGGCGGACATTCAGTACTTC
17	TRBV28	TRBJ2-1	few	NA	CASSLPAGPASYNEQFF	TGTGCCAGCAGTTTACCAGCGGGTCCCGCCTCCTACAATGAGCAGTTCTTC
16	TRBV6-5	TRBJ2-1	NA	NA	CASSYSPGTSYNEQFF	TGTGCCAGCAGTTACTCGCCCGGGACTTCCTACAATGAGCAGTTCTTC
13	TRBV6-6	TRBJ2-2	NA	NA	CASSTSNTGELFF	TGTGCCAGCTCGACTTCAAACACCGGGGAGCTGTTTTTT
13	TRBV5-6	TRBJ2-3	NA	NA	CASSFAATDTQYF	TGTGCCAGCAGCTTCGCAGCCACAGATACGCAGTATTTT
14	TRBV19	TRBJ2-7	NA	NA	CASSIRQGPYEQYF	TGTGCCAGTAGTATCCGGCAGGGCCCCTACGAGCAGTACTTC
13	TRBV6-1	TRBJ1-4	once	NA	CASSRDSHEKLFF	TGTGCCAGCAGTAGAGACAGTCATGAAAAACTGTTTTTT
17	TRBV9	TRBJ2-5	NA	TRBD2	CASSSTPGGGGGETQYF	TGTGCCAGCAGCAGTACTCCCGGGGGGGGAGGGGGGGAGACCCAGTACTTC
16	TRBV5-6	TRBJ2-1	once	TRBD2	CASTQPAASGNNEQFF	TGTGCCAGCACCCAACCCGCGGCTAGCGGGAACAATGAGCAGTTCTTC
15	TRBV5-5	TRBJ1-5	NA	TRBD1	CASSPGTGVFQPQHF	TGTGCCAGCAGCCCCGGGACAGGGGTTTTTCAGCCCCAGCATTTT
13	TRBV6-6	TRBJ2-7	NA	TRBD1	CASKGQGSYEQYF	TGTGCCAGCAAGGGACAGGGCTCCTACGAGCAGTACTTC
14	TRBV7-8	TRBJ2-7	NA	TRBD2	CASSLLAAHYEQYF	TGTGCCAGCAGTCTCCTAGCGGCGCATTACGAGCAGTACTTC
17	TRBV27	TRBJ2-5	NA	TRBD2	CASSPTSGRAGWETQYF	TGTGCCAGCAGTCCCACTAGCGGGAGGGCTGGTTGGGAGACCCAGTACTTC
15	TRBV30	TRBJ2-3	NA	TRBD1	CAWSVRTGDADTQYF	TGTGCCTGGAGTGTACGGACAGGGGATGCAGATACGCAGTATTTT
13	TRBV9	TRBJ2-7	NA	NA	CASSVAKGSEQYF	TGTGCCAGCAGCGTAGCCAAGGGATCCGAGCAGTACTTC
13	TRBV6-1	TRBJ2-2	few	NA	CASTKMTAGELFF	TGTGCCAGCACTAAAATGACGGCTGGGGAGCTGTTTTTT
13	TRBV7-9	TRBJ1-4	NA	NA	CASRRGANEKLFF	TGTGCCAGTAGAAGGGGGGCGAATGAAAAACTGTTTTTT
15	TRBV5-1	TRBJ1-5	NA	NA	CASSLGGNSNQPQHF	TGCGCCAGCAGCTTGGGAGGAAATAGCAATCAGCCCCAGCATTTT
13	TRBV5-1	TRBJ1-1	NA	NA	CASSLEVNTEAFF	TGCGCCAGCAGCTTGGAAGTGAACACTGAAGCTTTCTTT
15	TRBV28	TRBJ1-5	NA	NA	CASTASGDPGQPQHF	TGTGCCAGCACCGCCAGTGGGGATCCGGGGCAGCCCCAGCATTTT
14	TRBV5-1	TRBJ2-5	NA	TRBD1	CASRATGGLETQYF	TGCGCCAGCAGAGCTACAGGGGGCCTAGAGACCCAGTACTTC
12	TRBV7-2	TRBJ2-2	NA	NA	CASSPGVGELFF	TGTGCCAGCAGCCCCGGTGTGGGGGAGCTGTTTTTT
15	TRBV5-1	TRBJ2-1	NA	NA	CASSLQRQIYNEQFF	TGCGCCAGCAGCTTGCAAAGGCAGATCTACAATGAGCAGTTCTTC
14	TRBV27	TRBJ2-1	NA	TRBD1	CASRAAGTVNEQFF	TGTGCCAGCAGAGCAGCCGGGACAGTCAATGAGCAGTTCTTC
15	TRBV9	TRBJ2-1	NA	TRBD2	CASSARLALYNEQFF	TGTGCCAGCAGCGCCCGACTAGCTCTCTACAATGAGCAGTTCTTC
14	TRBV9	TRBJ2-1	few	NA	CASSERDPWGEQFF	TGTGCCAGCAGCGAGAGGGACCCCTGGGGCGAGCAGTTCTTC
13	TRBV7-2	TRBJ1-2	NA	NA	CASSVDRLAGYTF	TGTGCCAGCAGCGTTGACAGGCTCGCGGGCTACACCTTC
15	TRBV2	TRBJ2-2	NA	TRBD1	CASSDRTGTTGELFF	TGTGCCAGCAGTGACAGGACAGGGACGACCGGGGAGCTGTTTTTT
13	TRBV18	TRBJ2-2	NA	NA	CASSPFDRGELFF	TGTGCCAGCTCACCATTCGACCGCGGGGAGCTGTTTTTT
16	TRBV9	TRBJ1-4	once	NA	CASSVEGRATNEKLFF	TGTGCCAGCAGCGTAGAGGGACGTGCAACTAATGAAAAACTGTTTTTT
13	TRBV9	TRBJ2-3	NA	NA	CASSRVVSDTQYF	TGTGCCAGCAGCCGAGTAGTCTCAGATACGCAGTATTTT
13	TRBV6-1	TRBJ2-2	NA	NA	CARREIGSGELFF	TGTGCCAGGAGAGAGATAGGGTCGGGGGAGCTGTTTTTT
15	TRBV9	TRBJ1-4	NA	NA	CASSVGSRVEEKLFF	TGTGCCAGCAGCGTAGGTAGCAGGGTTGAGGAAAAACTGTTTTTT
14	TRBV4-3	TRBJ1-1	NA	NA	CASSQVISNTEAFF	TGCGCCAGCAGCCAAGTTATCTCCAACACTGAAGCTTTCTTT